The 21 T cell receptor beta chains in this list originate from one sample, sequenced in a study of blood T cell repertoires in COVID-19. Generated by immunoSEQ multiplex PCR, the TCRdb table keeps only in-frame clones and is missing some. The sample shows about 320,000 clones, around 90% of them seen only once. The sample consisted of peripheral blood. Receptor source: a young man who had recovered from COVID-19.

This rearrangement joins TRBV19 to TRBJ2-7; tentative D call: TRBD1 (5 bases). The CDR3 covers 15 residues. Trimming left V 4 bases short and J 5 bases short, with 18 bases between. CDR1 is LNHDA, CDR2 SQIVND, per germline (reference sequence). CDR3 coding DNA: TGTGCCAGTAGTAAAGCCGGACAAGTATCCCACGAGCAGTACTTC. It is translated as CASSKAGQVSHEQYF.

The CDR3 DNA is TGTGCCAGCTCCTTCGGGGGGGGGAGCCACGAGCAGTACTTC. As protein: CASSFGGGSHEQYF. This chain joins TRBV18 and TRBJ2-7; 8 nucleotides match TRBD2. Germline CDR1 and CDR2: KGHSH and LQKENI. V dropped 6 bases and J dropped 5; count of bases not matched to a gene: 9. CDR3 length: 14 residues.

V and J are TRBV4-3 and TRBJ2-3; 12 bases are shared with TRBD2. This CDR3 comprises 18 residues. The junction had 8 bases not matched to a gene; V was cut back by 4 bases and J by 0 bases. Germline V gives CDR1 LGHNA, CDR2 YSLEER. The CDR3 DNA reads TGCGCCAGCAGCCCTGGGACGGGACTAGCGGGTAGCACAGATACGCAGTATTTT. Protein sequence: CASSPGTGLAGSTDTQYF.

In this sample, this clone turned up once. The V gene is TRBV27, the J gene TRBJ2-2; a weak D match, TRBD2 (5 bases). CDR1 is MNHEY and CDR2 is SMNVEV in the germline V gene (reference sequence). The length of the CDR3 is 13 residues. Deletions cut 6 bases from V and 5 bases from J, with 10 bases between. The CDR3 nucleotides read TGTGCCAGCAGGACCTCGGGGACCGGGGAGCTGTTTTTT. It encodes CASRTSGTGELFF.

V gene TRBV4-1 combines with J gene TRBJ1-5; TRBD1 might be the D (5 bases). The V end was cut by 0 bases, the J end by 6 bases, with 12 bases between. Looked up from germline, CDR1 is MGHRA and CDR2 is YSYEKL. The CDR3 runs 15 residues. CDR3 nucleotide sequence: TGCGCCAGCAGCCAAGATAGGGGTCAAGGTCAGCCCCAGCATTTT. It encodes CASSQDRGQGQPQHF.

This clone was detected a few times. This rearrangement joins TRBV10-3 to TRBJ1-3; 8 bases map to TRBD1. Trimming cost V 10 bases and J 4 bases; bases outside gene matches: 9. Germline CDR1 is ENHRY and CDR2 is SYGVKD. This CDR3 spans 14 amino acids. The CDR3 DNA follows: TGTGCCACCTCTAGGACAGGGCGAGGAAACACCATATATTTT. Its protein product is CATSRTGRGNTIYF.

The J gene is TRBJ1-5, the V gene TRBV27, with 12 nucleotides matching TRBD1. Germline V gene sequence: CDR1 MNHEY, CDR2 SMNVEV (reference sequence). V trimming: 6 bases; J trimming: 5 bases; junction bases outside the gene matches: 14. The CDR3 totals 18 residues. DNA for the CDR3: TGTGCCAGCAGACCCCGGGACAGGGGGCCCCTCAGGGATCAGCCCCAGCATTTT. Encoded protein: CASRPRDRGPLRDQPQHF.

V and J are TRBV7-9 and TRBJ2-1, with D tentatively TRBD1 (5 bases). Trimming removed 2 bases at V and 4 bases at J, with 6 bases between. Per germline, CDR1 SEHNR and CDR2 FQNEAQ (reference sequence). This CDR3 region has 13 residues. For the CDR3, the DNA is TGTGCCAGCAGCTTACAGGGTTACAATGAGCAGTTCTTC. Residues: CASSLQGYNEQFF.

The V call is TRBV6-5, the J call TRBJ2-5; 9 positions match TRBD1. This CDR3 is 15 amino acids long. Per germline, CDR1 MNHEY and CDR2 SVGAGI. Trimming cost V 6 bases and J 4 bases; bases outside gene matches: 9. The CDR3 loop reads CASSRRTGVGETQYF. DNA of the CDR3: TGTGCCAGCAGCCGTCGGACAGGGGTAGGAGAGACCCAGTACTTC.

The V and J genes are TRBV12-3 or TRBV12-4 and TRBJ1-4, with D possibly TRBD1 on 5 matching bases. The V and J ends lost 6 bases and 6 bases respectively, with 11 bases between them. This CDR3 is 13 amino acids long. CDR3 sequence reads: CASSRGTDEKLFF. Here the CDR3 DNA reads TGTGCCAGCAGCCGCGGGACCGATGAAAAACTGTTTTTT.

This sequence joins TRBV5-1 and TRBJ2-2; no clear D gene. Germline lookup yields CDR1 SGHRS and CDR2 YFSETQ. V was trimmed by 4 bases and J by 6 bases, leaving 13 bases between them. The CDR3 totals 14 residues. In DNA form, the CDR3 reads TGCGCCAGCAGCAGTACACCAAACCCCGGGGAGCTGTTTTTT. It encodes CASSSTPNPGELFF.

The V gene is TRBV4-2, the J gene TRBJ2-5; TRBD2 agrees at 9 bases. The J segment lost 2 bases and the V segment lost 1 base, leaving 2 bases of the junction unmatched. From germline, CDR1 is LGHNA and CDR2 YNFKEQ. CDR3 length: 15 amino acids. The CDR3: CASSQGAGGQETQYF. As DNA, the CDR3 is TGTGCCAGCAGCCAAGGGGCGGGGGGGCAAGAGACCCAGTACTTC.

The chain couples TRBV19 to TRBJ2-3; maybe TRBD2 (6 bases). Germline lookup yields CDR1 LNHDA and CDR2 SQIVND (reference sequence). Trimming took 7 bases from V and 3 from J, leaving 11 bases between them. The CDR3 spans 13 residues. The CDR3 nucleotides are TGTGCCAGTACGCGGGGACGTACAGATACGCAGTATTTT. Protein sequence: CASTRGRTDTQYF. The full variable domain, completed using reference TRBV19 and TRBJ2-3, is DGGITQSPKYLFRKEGQNVTLSCEQNLNHDAMYWYRQDPGQGLRLIYYSQIVNDFQKGDIAEGYSVSREKKESFPLTVTSAQKNPTAFYLCASTRGRTDTQYFGPGTRLTVL.

The chain combines TRBV5-6 with TRBJ1-2; no reliable D call. The V end was cut by 0 bases, the J end by 7 bases, with 13 bases between. The CDR3 has 14 amino acids. Germline assignment: CDR1 SGHDT and CDR2 YYEEEE. CDR3 in DNA: TGTGCCAGCAGCTTGGGACTCTTCAGCGGTGGCTACACCTTC. It codes for CASSLGLFSGGYTF.

Concerning this clone itself: This specimen includes other DNA sequences encoding the same CDR3. The CDR3 spells CASSISGGGYGYTF. Written as DNA, the CDR3 is TGTGCCAGTAGTATCTCCGGGGGGGGTTATGGCTACACCTTC. The rearrangement links TRBV19 to TRBJ1-2, with TRBD1 as a possible D gene (5 bases). The CDR3 has 14 amino acids. Trimming pared 3 bases from V and 5 bases from J, leaving 13 bases between. The V gene's germline CDR1 is LNHDA and CDR2 SQIVND (reference sequence).

The chain uses TRBV7-9 and TRBJ1-1; tentatively, D is TRBD1 (6 bases). Germline V gene lookup returns CDR1 SEHNR and CDR2 FQNEAQ (reference sequence). The CDR3 has 15 residues. With 1 base removed from V and 1 base from J, the gap between germline ends came to 10 bases. The CDR3 loop reads CASSLEDSPNTEAFF. CDR3 nucleotide sequence: TGTGCCAGCAGCTTAGAGGACAGCCCGAACACTGAAGCTTTCTTT.

The rearrangement links TRBV6-5 to TRBJ1-1, with D perhaps matching TRBD1 (5 bases). Germline V CDR1 and CDR2: MNHEY, SVGAGI. The CDR3 has 13 residues. V was shortened by 6 bases and J by 1 base, with 9 bases between the two germline ends. The CDR3 protein is CASRTTANTEAFF. The CDR3 bases are TGTGCCAGCAGGACGACAGCGAACACTGAAGCTTTCTTT.

V gene TRBV5-1 combines with J gene TRBJ1-2; 8 nucleotides align to TRBD1. Trimming took 4 bases from V and 1 from J; bases not matched to a gene: 15. The length of the CDR3 is 18 residues. CDR1 SGHRS and CDR2 YFSETQ come from the germline V gene. Written as DNA, the CDR3 is TGCGCCAGCAGCCGGTGGACAGGGACAGCTTCAATTAACTATGGCTACACCTTC. Protein: CASSRWTGTASINYGYTF.

This clone appeared once. The chain carries TRBV6-2 or TRBV6-3 and TRBJ2-1, with D perhaps matching TRBD1 (6 bases). The CDR3 extends over 14 amino acids. Germline loops: CDR1 MNHEY, CDR2 SVGEGT. The V end lost 2 bases, the J end lost 8 bases, and 13 bases lay between the germline ends. The CDR3 spells CASSYPPAGDEQFF. The CDR3 DNA reads as TGTGCCAGCAGTTACCCCCCGGCAGGGGATGAGCAGTTCTTC.

This clone has just a few counts. The gene calls are TRBV3-1 (or the pseudogene TRBV3-2) and TRBJ1-1; D is perhaps TRBD1 (6 bases). The CDR3 has 13 amino acids. Germline CDR1 LGHDT, CDR2 YNNKEL (reference sequence). V was cut by 1 base and J by 6 bases, with 9 bases left in between. CDR3 bases: TGTGCCAGCAGCCAAGCTACAGGGTCTGAAGCTTTCTTT. Translation: CASSQATGSEAFF.

The rearrangement uses TRBV5-4 and TRBJ1-6, with 7 bases aligning to TRBD1. This CDR3 has 14 amino acids. The J segment lost 9 bases and the V segment lost 5 bases, leaving 8 bases of the junction unmatched. Germline CDR1 SGHNT, CDR2 YYREEE (reference sequence). The CDR3 DNA reads TGTGCCAGCAGTTTACAGGGGACGGGTTCACCCCTCCACTTT. Translating gives CASSLQGTGSPLHF.